These 15 T cell receptor beta chains were all obtained from the same sample, sequenced in a study of OX40 agonist ivuxolimab in advanced cancers. Repertoires were generated with immunoSEQ multiplex PCR, while TCRdb's copy carries only in-frame clones and drops some. The sample has tens of thousands of clones, 90% to 95% seen once. The source material was CD4+ or CD8+ T cells sorted from blood, sampled in a trial of the OX40 agonist ivuxolimab. The receptors shown here come from an adult with an advanced solid tumor such as melanoma, head and neck, liver or kidney cancer.

This chain connects TRBV4-1 to TRBJ2-5; D call uncertain. Trimming took 8 bases from V and 5 from J, leaving 15 bases between them. Germline assignment: CDR1 MGHRA and CDR2 YSYEKL. This CDR3 is built from 13 residues. CDR3: CASGSGLGETQYF. The CDR3 DNA follows: TGCGCCAGCGGTAGTGGCCTCGGGGAGACCCAGTACTTC.

J is TRBJ2-7 and V is TRBV5-1; D not resolved. Per the germline V gene, CDR1 is SGHRS and CDR2 is YFSETQ. V shed 0 bases and J shed 4 bases, with 8 bases lying between them. This CDR3 region has 13 residues. This CDR3 reads CASSLDPGYEQYF. CDR3 nucleotide sequence: TGCGCCAGCAGCTTGGATCCAGGTTACGAGCAGTACTTC.

The chain couples TRBV11-1 to TRBJ2-1; possible D gene TRBD2, 5 bases. Trimming left V 4 bases short and J 0 bases short, with 19 bases between. The CDR3 has 18 amino acids. Looked up from germline, CDR1 is SGHAT and CDR2 is FQDESV (reference sequence). CDR3 coding DNA: TGTGCCAGCAGCTCCCGAATTGGAAGCGGAAGCTCCTACAATGAGCAGTTCTTC. It yields the protein CASSSRIGSGSSYNEQFF.

This rearrangement joins TRBV6-5 to TRBJ1-2; D remains ambiguous. This CDR3 comprises 15 residues. V lost 4 bases and J 4 bases, leaving 16 bases between the germline ends. Germline V gene sequence: CDR1 MNHEY, CDR2 SVGAGI. This CDR3 is CASSLDRRASYGYTF. The DNA of the CDR3 is TGTGCCAGCAGTTTGGACCGCCGGGCCAGCTATGGCTACACCTTC.

V and J are TRBV7-8 and TRBJ2-2; 13 bases agree with TRBD2. V shed 5 bases, J shed 6 bases, and the junction held 12 bases outside the gene matches. This CDR3 has 18 residues. Per germline, CDR1 SGHVS and CDR2 FQNEAQ. CDR3 nucleotides: TGTGCCAGCAGCCCTCACCTCGGACTAGCGGGAGAGGCCGGGGAGCTGTTTTTT. Encoded protein: CASSPHLGLAGEAGELFF. The full variable domain, rest sourced from reference TRBV7-8 and TRBJ2-2, is GAGVSQSPRYKVAKRGQDVALRCDPISGHVSLFWYQQALGQGPEFLTYFQNEAQLDKSGLPSDRFFAERPEGSVSTLKIQRTQQEDSAVYLCASSPHLGLAGEAGELFFGEGSRLTVL.

The chain uses TRBV29-1 and TRBJ1-5, with a tentative D call TRBD1 (5 bases). Trimming removed 5 bases from V and 0 bases from J, with 11 bases in between. The CDR3 runs to 14 residues. Germline-derived CDR1 and CDR2 are SQVTM and ANQGSEA. The CDR3 region is CSVTPGGSNQPQHF. Written as DNA, the CDR3 is TGCAGCGTTACCCCGGGGGGTAGCAATCAGCCCCAGCATTTT.

The chain is built from TRBV7-9 and TRBJ1-2; 7 nucleotides line up with TRBD1. CDR3 length: 14 residues. J was trimmed by 4 bases and V by 4 bases; bases with no gene match: 6. Germline CDR1 and CDR2: SEHNR and FQNEAQ (reference sequence). DNA for the CDR3: TGTGCCAGCAGCTCGCAGGGGGATAGCTATGGCTACACCTTC. This codes for CASSSQGDSYGYTF.

The rearrangement joins TRBV2 to TRBJ2-1; 11 bases fit TRBD2. This CDR3 region has 16 residues. Trimming cost V 10 bases and J 0 bases; bases outside gene matches: 8. The germline gives CDR1 SNHLY, CDR2 FYNNEI. CDR3 sequence (DNA): TGTGCCACCATAGCGGGAGGGCCAAGCTCCTACAATGAGCAGTTCTTC. This codes for CATIAGGPSSYNEQFF. The complete variable domain, with remaining parts taken from reference TRBV2 and TRBJ2-1, reads EPEVTQTPSHQVTQMGQEVILRCVPISNHLYFYWYRQILGQKVEFLVSFYNNEISEKSEIFDDQFSVERPDGSNFTLKIRSTKLEDSAMYFCATIAGGPSSYNEQFFGPGTRLTVL.

The V call is TRBV11-3, the J call TRBJ2-7, with TRBD2 identical over 7 bases. Germline CDR1 and CDR2: SGHNT and YENEEA. Germline trimming cut 0 bases from V and 1 base from J; bases unmatched to any gene: 6. The length of the CDR3 is 16 residues. DNA of the CDR3: TGTGCCAGCAGCTTAGATTCGGCTAGCGGATCCTACGAGCAGTACTTC. Translation: CASSLDSASGSYEQYF.

The chain has TRBV9 and TRBJ1-2, with D possibly matching TRBD1 (5 bases). From germline, CDR1 is SGDLS and CDR2 YYNGEE. The ends were cut back, 0 bases at V and 0 bases at J, with 9 bases in the middle. The CDR3 runs 15 residues. The CDR3 here is CASSVVQTANYGYTF. CDR3 DNA: TGTGCCAGCAGCGTAGTCCAGACAGCTAACTATGGCTACACCTTC.

The chain couples TRBV6-5 to TRBJ1-1; the D gene is possibly TRBD1 (6 bases). Germline CDR1 and CDR2: MNHEY and SVGAGI. The CDR3 extends over 15 amino acids. V dropped 6 bases and J dropped 0 bases, with 14 bases sitting between them. The CDR3 DNA reads TGTGCCAGCAGGGATTTCAGGGGTTTGAACACTGAAGCTTTCTTT. It encodes CASRDFRGLNTEAFF.

The J gene is TRBJ2-1, the V gene TRBV9; 12 bases fit TRBD2. Per germline, CDR1 SGDLS and CDR2 YYNGEE. The ends lost 0 bases at V and 3 bases at J; junction bases unmatched: 4. CDR3 length equals 17 residues. In DNA, the CDR3 is TGTGCCAGCAGCGTAGTGGGGGGACTAGCGGGCTACAATGAGCAGTTCTTC. It is translated as CASSVVGGLAGYNEQFF.

This clone has just one count. The genes are TRBV4-2 and TRBJ2-7; 9 bases map to TRBD2. This CDR3 contains 15 residues. The V segment lost 2 bases and the J segment 6 bases; nucleotides outside the gene matches: 8. The germline gives CDR1 LGHNA, CDR2 YNFKEQ. CDR3: CASSQLGTSTVEQYF. The CDR3 bases are TGTGCCAGCAGCCAACTTGGGACTAGCACCGTCGAGCAGTACTTC.

The J gene is TRBJ2-7, the V gene TRBV5-6; D is uncertain. Germline V CDR1 and CDR2: SGHDT, YYEEEE. The CDR3 has 13 amino acids. The ends were cut back, 2 bases at V and 2 bases at J, with 8 bases in the middle. In nucleotides, the CDR3 is TGTGCCAGCAGCTTCGGAGCCCCCTACGAGCAGTACTTC. The encoded protein is CASSFGAPYEQYF. The variable domain in full, completed from reference TRBV5-6 and TRBJ2-7, reads DAGVTQSPTHLIKTRGQQVTLRCSPKSGHDTVSWYQQALGQGPQFIFQYYEEEERQRGNFPDRFSGHQFPNYSSELNVNALLLGDSALYLCASSFGAPYEQYFGPGTRLTVT.

The rearrangement joins TRBV19 to TRBJ2-7; D gene ambiguous. Germline V gene sequence: CDR1 LNHDA, CDR2 SQIVND (reference sequence). The CDR3 spans 13 residues. Trimming shortened V by 3 bases and J by 5 bases, and 11 bases separated the two germline ends. The CDR3 DNA reads TGTGCCAGTAGTATCCGGGTGCTCGACGAGCAGTACTTC. This codes for CASSIRVLDEQYF.